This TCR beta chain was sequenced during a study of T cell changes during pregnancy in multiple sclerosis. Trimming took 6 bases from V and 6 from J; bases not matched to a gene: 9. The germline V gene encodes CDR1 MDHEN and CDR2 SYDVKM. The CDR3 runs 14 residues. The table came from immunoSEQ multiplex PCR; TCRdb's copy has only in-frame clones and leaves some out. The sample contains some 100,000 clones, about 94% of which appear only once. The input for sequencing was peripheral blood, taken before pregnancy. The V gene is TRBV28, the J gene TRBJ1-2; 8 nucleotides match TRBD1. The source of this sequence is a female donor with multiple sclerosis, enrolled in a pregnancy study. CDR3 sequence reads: CASRPGGAGDGYTF. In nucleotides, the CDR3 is TGTGCCAGCAGGCCAGGGGGCGCGGGCGATGGCTACACCTTC.